The 6 T cell receptor beta chains in this list originate from one sample, sequenced in a study of T-cell reconstitution after alpha-beta-depleted transplantation in children. Construction of the TCRbeta library involved unique molecular identifiers. TCRdb ran MiXCR on the PCR reads and lists one entry per CDR3 protein. The table shows about 140,000 distinct CDR3 sequences, with 8% to 10% occurring only once. The input for sequencing was PBMCs, mostly from graft donor cells, taken 180 days after TCRalphabeta/CD19-depleted stem cell transplant. The receptors originated from a female patient aged 2-9 years who had a stem cell transplant for congenital amegakaryocytic thrombocytopenia, so the T cells may come from the graft donor.

The V gene is TRBV20-1, the J gene TRBJ2-1; 9 nucleotides line up with TRBD1. CDR3 length equals 13 residues. V gave up 7 bases and J gave up 6 bases; unmatched junction bases: 7. CDR1 is DFQATT, CDR2 SNEGSKA, per germline (reference sequence). The CDR3 sequence: CSVQTGGVNEQFF. In nucleotides, the CDR3 is TGCAGTGTTCAGACAGGGGGGGTCAATGAGCAGTTCTTC.

This clonotype was seen repeatedly, ten times or more. This rearrangement joins TRBV27 to TRBJ1-2; D possibly corresponds to TRBD1 (5 bases). This CDR3 is built from 14 residues. Trimming shortened V by 6 bases and J by 0 bases, and 11 bases separated the two germline ends. Germline V gene sequence: CDR1 MNHEY, CDR2 SMNVEV (reference sequence). As DNA, the CDR3 is TGTGCCAGCAGCCATGACAGAACTAACTATGGCTACACCTTC. This encodes CASSHDRTNYGYTF.

The chain recombines TRBV30 with TRBJ2-7; no definite D call. CDR3 length: 11 amino acids. Germline CDR1 GTSNPN, CDR2 SVGIG (reference sequence). V was pared by 1 base and J by 3 bases, with 4 bases between. The CDR3 loop reads CAWSGYYEQYF. The CDR3, as DNA: TGTGCCTGGAGTGGATACTACGAGCAGTACTTC.

This clonotype has just one count. The chain joins TRBV11-1 to TRBJ2-6, with 8 bases lining up with TRBD2. V dropped 3 bases and J dropped 0; count of bases not matched to a gene: 7. The CDR3 loop spans 18 amino acids. Germline CDR1 reads SGHAT; CDR2 reads FQDESV (reference sequence). The CDR3 bases are TGTGCCAGCAGCTTTACTAGCGGAGCCAGCTCTGGGGCCAACGTCCTGACTTTC. Protein: CASSFTSGASSGANVLTF.

This clonotype was seen at least ten times. This chain uses TRBV5-1 with TRBJ2-5; D could derive from TRBD1 or TRBD2 (5 bases each). The germline V gene encodes CDR1 SGHRS and CDR2 YFSETQ. The CDR3 extends over 14 amino acids. V lost 9 bases, J lost 4 bases, and 19 bases lay in between. The CDR3 loop reads CATSSGTVGETQYF. The DNA for the CDR3 is TGCGCCACCAGTTCGGGGACGGTAGGAGAGACCCAGTACTTC.

The V call is TRBV3-1, the J call TRBJ2-5, with D possibly being TRBD1 (6 bases). V gave up 2 bases and J gave up 5 bases, with 9 bases separating them. There are 13 residues in the CDR3. Germline CDR1 is LGHDT and CDR2 is YNNKEL (reference sequence). For the CDR3, the DNA is TGTGCCAGCAGCCAACAGGGGAAGGAGACCCAGTACTTC. Translation: CASSQQGKETQYF.